The clone carrying this T cell receptor beta chain has at least ten counts. Its antigen is not known. This entry comes from a study of T cells in Graves' hyperthyroidism and ophthalmopathy. In the study overall: Peripheral blood sampling occurred at initial diagnosis, before any treatment. Points from the study as a whole: The blood repertoire included most of the expanded thyroid clonotypes above 0.001.

The CDR3 is 17 residues long. V was pared by 6 bases and J by 0 bases, with 12 bases of the junction left unmatched. Germline loops: CDR1 SGDLS, CDR2 YYNGEE. Amplified TCR beta CDR3 regions derived from RNA transcripts. First-round RT-PCR targeting the TCR CDR3 was performed with the HTBI primer set. TCRdb redid the calling of the multiplex PCR reads with MiXCR, one entry per CDR3 protein. The sample records roughly 170,000 distinct CDR3 sequences, about 15% being singletons. This sequence joins TRBV9 and TRBJ1-5; 7 nucleotides line up with TRBD1. The sample was blood. The receptor's source is a woman aged 45-60 years with Graves' hyperthyroidism. CDR3 amino acids: CASTRQNRGYSNQPQHF. CDR3 nucleotide sequence: TGTGCCAGCACCCGACAGAACAGGGGCTATAGCAATCAGCCCCAGCATTTT. The variable domain in full, completed from reference TRBV9 and TRBJ1-5, reads DSGVTQTPKHLITATGQRVTLRCSPRSGDLSVYWYQQSLDQGLQFLIQYYNGEERAKGNILERFSAQQFPDLHSELNLSSLELGDSALYFCASTRQNRGYSNQPQHFGDGTRLSIL.